Listed here are 26 T cell receptor beta chains from one sample, sequenced in a study of shared clonotypes between healthy human individuals. Measured with immunoSEQ multiplex PCR; TCRdb has only the in-frame clones, and not every one. The sample carries around 700,000 clones, about two thirds recorded once. Specimen: memory CD4+ T cells sorted from blood. Regarding subset: CD45RA-negative fraction. The source is a woman aged 30 to 39 in good health.

The chain carries TRBV11-3 and TRBJ2-2; D is perhaps TRBD2 (6 bases). The germline CDR1 and CDR2 sequences are SGHNT and YENEEA. The CDR3 loop spans 16 amino acids. With 5 bases removed from V and 3 bases from J, the gap between germline ends came to 16 bases. The CDR3 loop is CASSPARGTYTGELFF. For the CDR3, the DNA is TGTGCCAGCAGCCCGGCCCGCGGGACGTACACCGGGGAGCTGTTTTTT.

V gene TRBV12-5 combines with J gene TRBJ1-4; 8 bases are a match to TRBD1. The germline V gene encodes CDR1 LGHNT and CDR2 FRNRAP. With 7 bases clipped from V and 8 bases from J, the junction kept 12 bases outside the gene matches. The CDR3 totals 15 residues. The DNA for the CDR3 is TGTGCTAGTGCCACCCCGGACAGGGAGATGGAAAAACTGTTTTTT. Encoded protein: CASATPDREMEKLFF.

The J gene is TRBJ1-5, the V gene TRBV19; no clear D gene. Germline lookup yields CDR1 LNHDA and CDR2 SQIVND (reference sequence). V lost 1 base, J lost 6 bases, and 13 bases lay in between. The CDR3 is made up of 15 amino acids. The CDR3 spells CASSIGPDGSQPQHF. The CDR3 DNA sequence: TGTGCCAGTAGTATAGGGCCCGACGGTAGTCAGCCCCAGCATTTT.

CDR3 in amino acids: CASSIETGVRGYTF. CDR3 in DNA: TGTGCCAGTAGTATAGAGACAGGGGTTCGTGGCTACACCTTC. This chain joins TRBV19 and TRBJ1-2; TRBD1 aligns across 8 bases. The V gene end was trimmed by 0 bases and the J gene end by 7 bases; junction bases not matched to a gene: 4. The V gene's germline CDR1 is LNHDA and CDR2 SQIVND (reference sequence). The CDR3 totals 14 residues.

This chain connects TRBV4-2 to TRBJ2-3; possible D gene TRBD1, 6 bases. Trimming pared 1 base from V and 4 bases from J, leaving 15 bases between. From germline, CDR1 is LGHNA and CDR2 YNFKEQ. The CDR3 is 16 amino acids. The CDR3 spells CASSQGGGGGADTQYF. DNA for the CDR3: TGTGCCAGCAGCCAAGGGGGCGGTGGGGGCGCAGATACGCAGTATTTT.

There are a few counts of this clone. Other DNA sequences within the sample encode an identical CDR3. V gene TRBV5-1 combines with J gene TRBJ1-2; TRBD1 agrees at 7 bases. V lost 2 bases to trimming and J lost 2 bases; unmatched junction nucleotides: 6. The CDR3 has 15 residues. Germline V gives CDR1 SGHRS, CDR2 YFSETQ. CDR3 protein: CASSFGDRDNYGYTF. The CDR3 DNA reads as TGCGCCAGCAGCTTTGGGGACAGAGACAACTATGGCTACACCTTC.

The chain recombines TRBV28 with TRBJ2-2; the D is unclear. The CDR3 runs to 17 residues. Trimming pared 3 bases from V and 5 bases from J, leaving 19 bases between. The germline gives CDR1 MDHEN, CDR2 SYDVKM. The CDR3 nucleotides are TGTGCCAGCAGTTTCGAGATTGGGTTGGGCGCAACCGGGGAGCTGTTTTTT. This gives the protein CASSFEIGLGATGELFF.

The chain joins TRBV29-1 to TRBJ2-1, with D tentatively TRBD1 or TRBD2 (5 bases each). Trimming stripped 6 bases from V and 0 bases from J, with 15 bases between. This CDR3 has 15 amino acids. The germline gives CDR1 SQVTM, CDR2 ANQGSEA. CDR3 in DNA: TGCAGCGTGGGGTGGGGGTTTAACTCCTACAATGAGCAGTTCTTC. Residues: CSVGWGFNSYNEQFF.

This clone has more than one count but fewer than ten. CDR3 in DNA: TGTGCCAGTAGTCGTGGAGAGAATCAGCCCCAGCATTTT. Translated, it gives CASSRGENQPQHF. The chain employs TRBV19 and TRBJ1-5; no reliable D call. Germline values: CDR1 LNHDA, CDR2 SQIVND (reference sequence). This CDR3 region has 13 residues. Trimming pared 5 bases from V and 4 bases from J, leaving 9 bases between.

This sequence joins TRBV19 and TRBJ2-3; no clear D gene. Germline CDR1 and CDR2: LNHDA and SQIVND (reference sequence). V lost 5 bases and J 5 bases, leaving 8 bases between the germline ends. This CDR3 region has 12 residues. The CDR3 reads CASSLSGDTQYF. CDR3 bases: TGTGCCAGTAGTCTGTCGGGAGATACGCAGTATTTT.

This chain connects TRBV21-1 to TRBJ1-3; TRBD1 is the table's D call, not checked against the DNA. TRBV21-1 constitutes a pseudogene. The CDR3 extends over 18 amino acids. DNA for the CDR3: TGTGCCAGCAGCACCGGACAGGGGGCTAAATCTTCTGGAAACACCATATATTTT. It yields the protein CASSTGQGAKSSGNTIYF.

Only a few counts were recorded for this clone. The chain is built from TRBV5-1 and TRBJ2-7; TRBD1 matches 9 bases. Germline V gives CDR1 SGHRS, CDR2 YFSETQ. There are 15 residues in the CDR3. Trimming removed 2 bases from V and 6 bases from J; junction bases left unmatched: 9. The CDR3 loop reads CASSFGDRDPGEQYF. Here the CDR3 DNA reads TGCGCCAGCAGCTTTGGGGACAGGGATCCAGGCGAGCAGTACTTC. Drawing the rest from reference TRBV5-1 and TRBJ2-7, the complete variable domain is KAGVTQTPRYLIKTRGQQVTLSCSPISGHRSVSWYQQTPGQGLQFLFEYFSETQRNKGNFPGRFSGRQFSNSRSEMNVSTLELGDSALYLCASSFGDRDPGEQYFGPGTRLTVT.

Comment on this clone: This sample also contains other DNA sequences that code for the same CDR3. The chain has TRBV18 and TRBJ2-1, with D hard to call. The CDR3 runs to 13 residues. In germline, CDR1 is KGHSH, CDR2 LQKENI. Deletions cut 3 bases from V and 5 bases from J, with 8 bases between. CDR3 amino acids: CASSPLADNEQFF. The CDR3 nucleotides are TGTGCCAGCTCACCTTTGGCGGACAATGAGCAGTTCTTC.

To note about this clone: This CDR3 is also generated by other DNA sequences in the sample. The V and J genes are TRBV27 and TRBJ2-7; 11 bases map to TRBD1. Trimming at V came to 6 bases and at J to 7 bases, leaving 11 bases not matched to a gene. CDR3 length equals 15 residues. Germline values: CDR1 MNHEY, CDR2 SMNVEV (reference sequence). CDR3 bases: TGTGCCAGCAGCAGACCAGGACAGGGGGCTTATGAGCAGTACTTC. It translates to CASSRPGQGAYEQYF.

The count of this clone is one. The rearrangement uses TRBV28 and TRBJ1-1, with a weak D call TRBD1 (5 bases). The CDR3 covers 13 residues. Per the germline V gene, CDR1 is MDHEN and CDR2 is SYDVKM. V was clipped by 8 bases and J by 6 bases, with 16 bases between them. For the CDR3, the DNA is TGTGCCAGCGGCCTAGCAGGGCCCTCTGAAGCTTTCTTT. The encoded protein is CASGLAGPSEAFF. Full variable domain (rest looked up from reference TRBV28 and TRBJ1-1): DVKVTQSSRYLVKRTGEKVFLECVQDMDHENMFWYRQDPGLGLRLIYFSYDVKMKEKGDIPEGYSVSREKKERFSLILESASTNQTSMYLCASGLAGPSEAFFGQGTRLTVV.

The gene calls are TRBV7-9 and TRBJ1-2; D gene ambiguous. CDR1 SEHNR and CDR2 FQNEAQ come from the germline V gene (reference sequence). This CDR3 spans 14 amino acids. The germline V and J ends were trimmed by 6 bases and 0 bases, with 11 bases remaining between them. This CDR3 is CASRRSRTNYGYTF. CDR3 DNA: TGTGCCAGCAGACGAAGCCGGACTAACTATGGCTACACCTTC.

The table lists this clone with many counts. The chain uses TRBV27 and TRBJ2-7; 10 bases line up with TRBD2. Germline values: CDR1 MNHEY, CDR2 SMNVEV (reference sequence). The J segment lost 6 bases and the V segment lost 3 bases, leaving 11 bases of the junction unmatched. CDR3 length equals 16 residues. CDR3 sequence (DNA): TGTGCCAGCAGTTTTGGGCTAGCGGGGGCCTCTTTCGAGCAGTACTTC. This translates into CASSFGLAGASFEQYF.

This chain joins TRBV7-8 and TRBJ2-5; D is unclear. V lost 1 base and J 5 bases, leaving 11 bases between the germline ends. This CDR3 is 14 amino acids long. Germline CDR1 is SGHVS and CDR2 is FQNEAQ. Here the CDR3 DNA reads TGTGCCAGCAGCTTAGGAGAGGCCGTGGAGACCCAGTACTTC. It yields the protein CASSLGEAVETQYF.

This chain uses TRBV6-5 with TRBJ1-2; D is unresolved. V shed 4 bases and J shed 0 bases, with 9 bases lying between them. The CDR3 totals 14 residues. Germline V gives CDR1 MNHEY, CDR2 SVGAGI. The CDR3 is CASSLSRSNYGYTF. The CDR3 DNA is TGTGCCAGCAGTTTGAGTCGCTCTAACTATGGCTACACCTTC.

The V gene is TRBV19, the J gene TRBJ2-1; D might be TRBD1 (6 bases). The germline CDR1 and CDR2 sequences are LNHDA and SQIVND (reference sequence). The CDR3 is made up of 16 amino acids. Trimming shortened V by 5 bases and J by 2 bases, and 16 bases separated the two germline ends. This CDR3 is CASSQDTGIPYNEQFF. The CDR3 region has the DNA TGTGCCAGTAGTCAAGACACAGGGATTCCCTACAATGAGCAGTTCTTC.

The chain uses TRBV10-1 and TRBJ2-7; D possibly corresponds to TRBD2 (6 bases). The CDR3 has 15 residues. With 5 bases removed from V and 2 bases from J, the gap between germline ends came to 16 bases. Germline values: CDR1 WNHNN, CDR2 SYGVQD (reference sequence). The CDR3 DNA follows: TGCGCCAGCAGTCCAAGTGGGGGGTTCGCCTACGAGCAGTACTTC. It encodes CASSPSGGFAYEQYF.

This clone occurred a few times. The chain is built from TRBV6-4 and TRBJ2-1, with 12 positions matching TRBD2. This CDR3 spans 15 amino acids. The germline V gene encodes CDR1 MRHNA and CDR2 SNTAGT. With 6 bases clipped from V and 9 bases from J, the junction kept 9 bases outside the gene matches. CDR3 in DNA: TGTGCCAGCAGCCTAAGGACTAGCGGGATCGGTGAGCAGTTCTTC. Protein sequence: CASSLRTSGIGEQFF.

The chain joins TRBV29-1 to TRBJ2-7, with 8 positions matching TRBD1. CDR3 length: 14 amino acids. CDR1 SQVTM and CDR2 ANQGSEA come from the germline V gene. V was clipped by 7 bases and J by 0 bases; unmatched bases: 8. This CDR3 is CSATGALSSYEQYF. The CDR3 region has the DNA TGCAGCGCGACAGGGGCTCTGAGCTCCTACGAGCAGTACTTC.

V is TRBV6-1 and J is TRBJ2-6; 8 nucleotides align to TRBD2. The CDR3 is 19 residues long. Germline CDR1 is MNHNS and CDR2 is SASEGT. The ends lost 2 bases at V and 3 bases at J; junction bases unmatched: 12. DNA for the CDR3: TGTGCCAGCAGTGAAATACTTAGCGGGATATGGGGTGGGGCCAACGTCCTGACTTTC. Translated, it gives CASSEILSGIWGGANVLTF.

J is TRBJ1-2 and V is TRBV10-3, with D possibly being TRBD1 (5 bases). The CDR3 has 16 amino acids. The V end lost 2 bases, the J end lost 4 bases, and 17 bases lay between the germline ends. CDR1 and CDR2 (germline): ENHRY, SYGVKD. As DNA, the CDR3 is TGTGCCATCAGTGAGCCCGACCGAGGGACGGGCTATGGCTACACCTTC. Protein product: CAISEPDRGTGYGYTF.

J is TRBJ2-5 and V is TRBV5-6, with a weak D call TRBD2 (5 bases). The germline V gene encodes CDR1 SGHDT and CDR2 YYEEEE. Between the trimmed V and J ends, which lost 0 bases and 4 bases, there was a span of 19 bases. CDR3 size: 17 residues. The CDR3 DNA follows: TGTGCCAGCAGCTTGGCGTCCGCCGGAACTAGTTCAGAGACCCAGTACTTC. This gives the protein CASSLASAGTSSETQYF.